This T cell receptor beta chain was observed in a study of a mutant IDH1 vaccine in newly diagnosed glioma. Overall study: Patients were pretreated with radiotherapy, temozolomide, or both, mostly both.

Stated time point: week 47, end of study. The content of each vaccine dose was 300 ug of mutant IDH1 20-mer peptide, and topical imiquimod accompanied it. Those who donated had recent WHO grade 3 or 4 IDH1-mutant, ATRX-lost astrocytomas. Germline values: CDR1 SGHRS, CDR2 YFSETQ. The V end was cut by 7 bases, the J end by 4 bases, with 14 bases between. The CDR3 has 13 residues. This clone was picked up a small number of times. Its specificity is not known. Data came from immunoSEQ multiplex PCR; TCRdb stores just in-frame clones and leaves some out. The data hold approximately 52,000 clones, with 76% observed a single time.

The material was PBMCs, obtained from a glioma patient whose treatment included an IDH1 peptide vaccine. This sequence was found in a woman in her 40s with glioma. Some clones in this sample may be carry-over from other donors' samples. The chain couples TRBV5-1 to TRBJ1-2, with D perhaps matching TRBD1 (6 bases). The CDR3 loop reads CASGPDSFYGYTF. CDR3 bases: TGCGCCAGCGGGCCGGACAGCTTCTATGGCTACACCTTC.